The 5 T cell receptor beta chains below come from one sample, sequenced in a study of cytomegalovirus exposure and HLA in healthy donors. The study ran its PCR with 60 Vbeta and 13 Jbeta primers. Here immunoSEQ multiplex PCR was the method, and the copy in TCRdb shows in-frame clones only, minus some. The table lists roughly 170,000 clones, around 83% of them singletons. Sequencing used PBMCs. The receptors originated from a man aged 50-60 years in good health and CMV-seronegative.

V is TRBV5-6 and J is TRBJ1-4; D might be TRBD1 (5 bases). The CDR3 runs to 15 residues. Germline CDR1 and CDR2: SGHDT and YYEEEE. V was pared by 2 bases and J by 7 bases, with 15 bases between. Here the CDR3 reads CASSFSGSLGEKLFF. In DNA, the CDR3 is TGTGCCAGCAGCTTCTCAGGGTCCCTAGGTGAAAAACTGTTTTTT.

The genes are TRBV11-3 and TRBJ2-3, with 9 bases matching TRBD1. V shed 5 bases and J 2 bases; nucleotides not matched to a gene: 8. The CDR3 is 16 amino acids. Germline assignment: CDR1 SGHNT and CDR2 YENEEA. CDR3 sequence: CASSVGQGKFTDTQYF. As DNA, the CDR3 is TGTGCCAGCAGCGTTGGACAGGGGAAGTTCACAGATACGCAGTATTTT.

J is TRBJ1-5 and V is TRBV19; D may be TRBD1 (5 bases). CDR1 is LNHDA and CDR2 is SQIVND in the germline V gene (reference sequence). Trimming cost V 6 bases and J 2 bases, with 14 bases left between them. The CDR3 is 15 amino acids. The CDR3 DNA follows: TGTGCCAGTAGAAGGGGCCCGGTTGGCAATCAGCCCCAGCATTTT. Translation gives CASRRGPVGNQPQHF. The full variable domain, rest sourced from reference TRBV19 and TRBJ1-5, is DGGITQSPKYLFRKEGQNVTLSCEQNLNHDAMYWYRQDPGQGLRLIYYSQIVNDFQKGDIAEGYSVSREKKESFPLTVTSAQKNPTAFYLCASRRGPVGNQPQHFGDGTRLSIL.

The chain has TRBV7-3 and TRBJ2-3; TRBD2 agrees at 14 bases. Germline CDR1 is SGHTA and CDR2 is FQGTGA. The CDR3 consists of 16 residues. Losses at the gene ends were 5 bases for V and 4 bases for J; bases not matched to a gene: 5. CDR3 sequence: CASSASTSGRADTQYF. The CDR3 region has the DNA TGTGCCAGCAGCGCCTCGACTAGCGGGAGGGCAGATACGCAGTATTTT.

The chain carries TRBV7-6 and TRBJ2-3, with a tentative D call TRBD1 (6 bases). CDR1 is SGHVS and CDR2 is FNYEAQ in the germline V gene. V lost 5 bases and J 0 bases, leaving 12 bases between the germline ends. This CDR3 has 15 amino acids. CDR3 in amino acids: CASSPTDRSTDTQYF. CDR3 nucleotide sequence: TGTGCCAGCAGCCCAACCGACAGGAGCACAGATACGCAGTATTTT.